The next 15 T cell receptor beta chains were all read from a single sample in a study of T cells after yellow fever vaccination. TCRdb reprocessed the 5' RACE reads with MiXCR, giving one entry per CDR3 protein. The data hold approximately 550,000 distinct CDR3 sequences, with about 13% observed a single time. Material: PBMCs, obtained on the day of the yellow fever booster vaccination. The receptors were sampled from a man aged 25 to 45 who received the YFV17D yellow fever vaccine.

The chain combines TRBV3-1 with TRBJ2-7, with 9 bases that match TRBD1. The CDR3 has 14 residues. CDR1 is LGHDT, CDR2 YNNKEL, per germline (reference sequence). J was trimmed by 4 bases and V by 4 bases; bases with no gene match: 5. The CDR3, as DNA: TGTGCCAGCAGCCGCTTGGACAGGGGTTACGAGCAGTACTTC. This codes for CASSRLDRGYEQYF.

Only a few counts were recorded for this clonotype. The rearrangement joins TRBV7-9 to TRBJ2-6, with 10 bases aligning to TRBD1. Per germline, CDR1 SEHNR and CDR2 FQNEAQ (reference sequence). V gave up 10 bases and J gave up 4 bases; unmatched junction bases: 7. This CDR3 contains 15 residues. This CDR3 reads CATGTGASGANVLTF. DNA for the CDR3: TGTGCCACCGGGACAGGGGCGTCCGGGGCCAACGTCCTGACTTTC.

In its sample, this clonotype was seen a few times. CDR3: CASTDRGRETQYF. In DNA form, the CDR3 reads TGTGCCAGTACCGATCGGGGGAGGGAGACCCAGTACTTC. The chain links TRBV19 to TRBJ2-5; D is perhaps TRBD2 (6 bases). There are 13 residues in the CDR3. Germline values: CDR1 LNHDA, CDR2 SQIVND (reference sequence). V was pared by 7 bases and J by 5 bases, with 14 bases between.

This clonotype has only one observation. The chain combines TRBV10-3 with TRBJ2-4; D is uncertain. V shed 0 bases and J shed 4 bases, with 10 bases lying between them. The germline V gene has CDR1 ENHRY and CDR2 SYGVKD. The CDR3 runs to 15 residues. CDR3 loop: CAISESVDGKNIQYF. The CDR3 DNA is TGTGCCATCAGTGAGTCGGTGGACGGAAAAAACATTCAGTACTTC.

There are a few counts of this clonotype. V and J are TRBV7-9 and TRBJ2-3; D possibly corresponds to TRBD1 (6 bases). Germline V CDR1 and CDR2: SEHNR, FQNEAQ (reference sequence). Trimming pared 8 bases from V and 9 bases from J, leaving 12 bases between. This CDR3 spans 11 amino acids. This CDR3 reads CASQDSLTQYF. Written as DNA, the CDR3 is TGTGCCAGCCAGGACAGCCTCACGCAGTATTTT.

Only a few counts were recorded for this clonotype. The V call is TRBV20-1, the J call TRBJ2-1; no reliable D call. The CDR3 totals 12 residues. Germline V gene sequence: CDR1 DFQATT, CDR2 SNEGSKA (reference sequence). V was shortened by 3 bases and J by 2 bases, with 5 bases between the two germline ends. The CDR3 sequence is CSASPTYNEQFF. In DNA form, the CDR3 reads TGCAGTGCTAGCCCCACCTACAATGAGCAGTTCTTC.

J is TRBJ1-5 and V is TRBV20-1; 12 bases line up with TRBD1. CDR1 DFQATT and CDR2 SNEGSKA come from the germline V gene (reference sequence). The CDR3 consists of 16 residues. V trimming: 6 bases; J trimming: 2 bases; junction bases outside the gene matches: 8. CDR3 in amino acids: CSAAGTGGAGNQPQHF. For the CDR3, the DNA is TGCAGTGCCGCTGGGACAGGGGGCGCGGGCAATCAGCCCCAGCATTTT.

This clonotype was observed many times. The rearrangement joins TRBV6-2 or TRBV6-3 to TRBJ2-7; TRBD1 aligns across 9 bases. The CDR3 has 15 amino acids. In germline, CDR1 is MNHEY, CDR2 SVGEGT. V lost 2 bases to trimming and J lost 2 bases; unmatched junction nucleotides: 4. Here the CDR3 reads CASSYQGQGPYEQYF. The CDR3 DNA follows: TGTGCCAGCAGTTACCAGGGACAGGGACCCTACGAGCAGTACTTC.

This clonotype was seen a few times. The rearrangement uses TRBV11-3 and TRBJ2-2; no firm D call. This CDR3 comprises 12 residues. Germline V gene lookup returns CDR1 SGHNT and CDR2 YENEEA. V dropped 6 bases and J dropped 2 bases, with 4 bases sitting between them. The CDR3 nucleotides read TGTGCCAGCAGGTCTAACACCGGGGAGCTGTTTTTT. This codes for CASRSNTGELFF.

This clonotype was detected only a few times. The V call is TRBV20-1, the J call TRBJ1-1; D remains unclear. The CDR3 sequence is 15 residues long. CDR1 DFQATT and CDR2 SNEGSKA come from the germline V gene (reference sequence). V gave up 6 bases and J gave up 3 bases, with 20 bases separating them. CDR3 coding DNA: TGCAGTGCACCCAGGTCGGGATTTGGCGACACTGAAGCTTTCTTT. This encodes CSAPRSGFGDTEAFF.

This clonotype has a handful of counts. The gene calls are TRBV4-3 and TRBJ2-7; possibly TRBD1 for D (6 bases). Trimming shortened V by 1 base and J by 8 bases, and 12 bases separated the two germline ends. This CDR3 contains 13 residues. Germline V gene data show CDR1 as LGHNA and CDR2 as YSLEER. The CDR3 coding sequence is TGCGCCAGCAGCCAAGTGATTGGGGGCCAGCAGTACTTC. It translates to CASSQVIGGQQYF.

The chain joins TRBV6-1 to TRBJ2-1; TRBD2 matches at 8 bases. CDR1 MNHNS and CDR2 SASEGT come from the germline V gene. The CDR3 has 12 amino acids. V lost 8 bases, J lost 3 bases, and 0 bases stayed unmatched. The CDR3 is CASLAGYNEQFF. CDR3 DNA sequence: TGTGCCAGCCTAGCGGGCTACAATGAGCAGTTCTTC.

This clonotype was counted many times. Sequence at one end of the junction differs from germline and may be a read error. The chain carries TRBV7-9 and TRBJ2-5; D is unclear. CDR1 SEHNR and CDR2 FQNEAQ come from the germline V gene (reference sequence). The CDR3 totals 13 residues. DNA of the CDR3: TGTGCCAGCAGTTTAGTCTTGCAAGAGACCCAGTACTTC. Amino acids: CASSLVLQETQYF.

This clonotype occurred once. The DNA for the CDR3 is TGTGCCAGCAGTGAATCCGCGGGACAGTTAGTGGAAGCTTTCTTT. This translates into CASSESAGQLVEAFF. The chain combines TRBV6-1 with TRBJ1-1, with 7 bases aligning to TRBD1. Trimming took 2 bases from V and 8 from J; bases not matched to a gene: 11. The germline CDR1 and CDR2 sequences are MNHNS and SASEGT. This CDR3 region has 15 residues.

This clonotype showed up just a few times. J is TRBJ2-5 and V is TRBV29-1; 7 bases agree with TRBD2. The ends lost 7 bases at V and 5 bases at J; junction bases unmatched: 4. Germline CDR1 reads SQVTM; CDR2 reads ANQGSEA. The CDR3 loop spans 11 amino acids. The CDR3 DNA follows: TGCAGCGGGGGGGGTTGGGAGACCCAGTACTTC. This codes for CSGGGWETQYF.